A selection of T cell receptor beta chains follows, all from one sample in a study of T cells in tuberculosis. Only in-frame clones appear in the TCRdb table, and some are missing; sequencing was by immunoSEQ multiplex PCR. The sample records about 88,000 clones, approximately 91% being singletons. Material: CD1b-GMM tetramer-negative cells sorted from PBMCs. The receptors originated from an adult woman with latent tuberculosis. Each CDR3 is given with its conserved first and last residue. D genes are given only for firm matches. Clone size, where shown, is once, few, many, or a class for clones that have expanded.

clone size: .; D gene: TRBD2; V gene: TRBV6-1; J gene: TRBJ2-7; CDR3 length: 14; CDR3 protein: CASSVGLALYEQYF; CDR3 DNA: TGTGCCAGCAGTGTCGGACTAGCGTTATACGAGCAGTACTTC
clone size: .; D gene: TRBD2; V gene: TRBV12-5; J gene: TRBJ2-5; CDR3 length: 14; CDR3 protein: CASGTGGPQETQYF; CDR3 DNA: TGTGCTAGTGGGACGGGGGGGCCCCAAGAGACCCAGTACTTC
clone size: .; D gene: .; V gene: TRBV7-9; J gene: TRBJ1-4; CDR3 length: 13; CDR3 protein: CASLGRGNEKLFF; CDR3 DNA: TGTGCCAGCCTAGGGAGGGGGAATGAAAAACTGTTTTTT
clone size: .; D gene: TRBD2; V gene: TRBV4-3; J gene: TRBJ2-3; CDR3 length: 15; CDR3 protein: CASSPSAGGPDTQYF; CDR3 DNA: TGCGCCAGCAGCCCCTCGGCGGGGGGCCCAGATACGCAGTATTTT
clone size: .; D gene: TRBD2; V gene: TRBV7-2; J gene: TRBJ2-3; CDR3 length: 19; CDR3 protein: CASSLAGLAGGRGGDTQYF; CDR3 DNA: TGTGCCAGCAGCTTAGCGGGACTAGCGGGGGGGCGGGGTGGAGATACGCAGTATTTT
clone size: .; D gene: .; V gene: TRBV2; J gene: TRBJ1-1; CDR3 length: 13; CDR3 protein: CASSLRQNTEAFF; CDR3 DNA: TGTGCCAGCAGTCTTAGACAGAACACTGAAGCTTTCTTT
clone size: .; D gene: .; V gene: TRBV18; J gene: TRBJ1-6; CDR3 length: 14; CDR3 protein: CASSQSGLNSPLHF; CDR3 DNA: TGTGCCAGCTCACAATCGGGACTTAATTCACCCCTCCACTTT
clone size: .; D gene: .; V gene: TRBV5-6; J gene: TRBJ2-5; CDR3 length: 13; CDR3 protein: CASSLGGGETQYF; CDR3 DNA: TGTGCCAGCAGCTTGGGGGGAGGAGAGACCCAGTACTTC
clone size: .; D gene: .; V gene: TRBV6-4; J gene: TRBJ2-1; CDR3 length: 12; CDR3 protein: CASQDRYNEQFF; CDR3 DNA: TGTGCCAGCCAAGACAGATACAATGAGCAGTTCTTC
clone size: once; D gene: .; V gene: TRBV4-3; J gene: TRBJ2-1; CDR3 length: 13; CDR3 protein: CASSQNSLATQFF; CDR3 DNA: TGCGCCAGCAGCCAAAATTCCCTAGCGACGCAGTTCTTC
clone size: .; D gene: .; V gene: TRBV7-8; J gene: TRBJ2-2; CDR3 length: 16; CDR3 protein: CASSLEAGLAPGGLFF; CDR3 DNA: TGTGCCAGCAGCTTAGAGGCAGGATTGGCCCCCGGGGGGCTGTTTTTT
clone size: .; D gene: TRBD1; V gene: TRBV19; J gene: TRBJ1-5; CDR3 length: 16; CDR3 protein: CASTAGTARGSQPQHF; CDR3 DNA: TGTGCCAGTACCGCCGGGACAGCAAGGGGGAGCCAGCCCCAGCATTTT
clone size: .; D gene: .; V gene: TRBV7-8; J gene: TRBJ1-5; CDR3 length: 17; CDR3 protein: CASSLGVVGLPSPPQHF; CDR3 DNA: TGTGCCAGCAGCTTAGGGGTCGTCGGACTACCTTCGCCGCCCCAGCATTTT
clone size: .; D gene: TRBD2; V gene: TRBV11-2; J gene: TRBJ2-3; CDR3 length: 14; CDR3 protein: CASSTRTSTDTQYF; CDR3 DNA: TGTGCCAGCAGCACCCGGACTAGTACAGATACGCAGTATTTT
clone size: .; D gene: .; V gene: TRBV7-2; J gene: TRBJ1-4; CDR3 length: 16; CDR3 protein: CASSLGSRLANEKLFF; CDR3 DNA: TGTGCCAGCAGCTTAGGATCCAGGCTCGCTAATGAAAAACTGTTTTTT
clone size: .; D gene: .; V gene: TRBV6-5; J gene: TRBJ2-5; CDR3 length: 15; CDR3 protein: CASSKGAGEAETQYF; CDR3 DNA: TGTGCCAGCAGTAAGGGGGCAGGGGAGGCAGAGACCCAGTACTTC
clone size: .; D gene: TRBD2; V gene: TRBV7-2; J gene: TRBJ2-1; CDR3 length: 14; CDR3 protein: CASSSRGGRNEQFF; CDR3 DNA: TGTGCCAGCAGCTCGCGGGGGGGCCGCAATGAGCAGTTCTTC
clone size: .; D gene: TRBD1; V gene: TRBV6-5; J gene: TRBJ2-2; CDR3 length: 15; CDR3 protein: CASRALGQYGGELFF; CDR3 DNA: TGTGCCAGCAGAGCCCTGGGACAGTACGGCGGGGAGCTGTTTTTT
clone size: .; D gene: TRBD1; V gene: TRBV6-6; J gene: TRBJ1-2; CDR3 length: 14; CDR3 protein: CASSSTRDSSGYTF; CDR3 DNA: TGTGCCAGCAGTTCTACCCGGGACAGCTCGGGCTACACCTTC
clone size: .; D gene: .; V gene: TRBV28; J gene: TRBJ1-4; CDR3 length: 14; CDR3 protein: CASNSNPQGEKLFF; CDR3 DNA: TGTGCCAGCAACAGTAACCCCCAGGGTGAAAAACTGTTTTTT
clone size: .; D gene: .; V gene: TRBV10-3; J gene: TRBJ1-2; CDR3 length: 15; CDR3 protein: CAISESGQRHYGYTF; CDR3 DNA: TGTGCCATCAGTGAGTCGGGGCAGAGACACTATGGCTACACCTTC
clone size: .; D gene: TRBD1; V gene: TRBV11-2; J gene: TRBJ2-1; CDR3 length: 17; CDR3 protein: CASTRGGTGGLYNEQFF; CDR3 DNA: TGTGCCAGCACCCGGGGTGGGACAGGGGGCCTTTACAATGAGCAGTTCTTC
clone size: .; D gene: .; V gene: TRBV7-8; J gene: TRBJ1-1; CDR3 length: 15; CDR3 protein: CASSFLSRDSTEAFF; CDR3 DNA: TGTGCCAGCAGCTTTCTCAGCAGGGATAGCACTGAAGCTTTCTTT
clone size: .; D gene: .; V gene: TRBV10-3; J gene: TRBJ2-3; CDR3 length: 17; CDR3 protein: CAIRIRPDRASTDTQYF; CDR3 DNA: TGTGCCATCAGAATCCGCCCCGACAGAGCTAGCACAGATACGCAGTATTTT
clone size: .; D gene: .; V gene: TRBV30; J gene: TRBJ1-4; CDR3 length: 15; CDR3 protein: CAWSVTGVTNEKLFF; CDR3 DNA: TGTGCCTGGAGTGTAACCGGAGTTACTAATGAAAAACTGTTTTTT
clone size: .; D gene: .; V gene: TRBV11-1; J gene: TRBJ2-1; CDR3 length: 13; CDR3 protein: CASSPRWSGEQFF; CDR3 DNA: TGTGCCAGCAGCCCCCGGTGGAGCGGTGAGCAGTTCTTC
clone size: .; D gene: .; V gene: TRBV14; J gene: TRBJ2-5; CDR3 length: 13; CDR3 protein: CASSQEPRETQYF; CDR3 DNA: TGTGCCAGCAGCCAAGAACCGAGGGAGACCCAGTACTTC
clone size: .; D gene: .; V gene: TRBV6-5; J gene: TRBJ1-1; CDR3 length: 13; CDR3 protein: CATKSLMNTEAFF; CDR3 DNA: TGTGCCACCAAGTCACTGATGAACACTGAAGCTTTCTTT
clone size: .; D gene: TRBD1; V gene: TRBV7-2; J gene: TRBJ1-4; CDR3 length: 15; CDR3 protein: CASSLDRGPAEKLFF; CDR3 DNA: TGTGCCAGCAGCCTGGACAGGGGCCCGGCTGAAAAACTGTTTTTT
clone size: .; D gene: TRBD1; V gene: TRBV5-6; J gene: TRBJ2-5; CDR3 length: 18; CDR3 protein: CASSSRPGTGGYGETQYF; CDR3 DNA: TGTGCCAGCAGCTCGCGCCCCGGGACAGGGGGCTATGGAGAGACCCAGTACTTC
clone size: .; D gene: TRBD2; V gene: TRBV2; J gene: TRBJ2-7; CDR3 length: 19; CDR3 protein: CASSGPPTSGGAFNYEQYF; CDR3 DNA: TGTGCCAGCAGTGGACCCCCAACTAGCGGGGGGGCTTTTAACTACGAGCAGTACTTC
clone size: .; D gene: .; V gene: TRBV13; J gene: TRBJ2-5; CDR3 length: 15; CDR3 protein: CASSPRVGGRETQYF; CDR3 DNA: TGTGCCAGCAGCCCCCGCGTGGGGGGGCGGGAGACCCAGTACTTC
clone size: .; D gene: TRBD1; V gene: TRBV7-9; J gene: TRBJ1-1; CDR3 length: 17; CDR3 protein: CASSPRTGRSMNTEAFF; CDR3 DNA: TGTGCCAGCAGCCCCCGGACAGGACGATCCATGAACACTGAAGCTTTCTTT
clone size: .; D gene: .; V gene: TRBV7-2; J gene: TRBJ2-1; CDR3 length: 15; CDR3 protein: CASSLTWTNTNEQFF; CDR3 DNA: TGTGCCAGCAGCTTAACCTGGACTAACACCAATGAGCAGTTCTTC
clone size: .; D gene: TRBD1; V gene: TRBV30; J gene: TRBJ1-3; CDR3 length: 15; CDR3 protein: CAWTDRASSGNTIYF; CDR3 DNA: TGTGCCTGGACTGACAGGGCTAGCTCTGGAAACACCATATATTTT
clone size: .; D gene: .; V gene: TRBV6-6; J gene: TRBJ2-1; CDR3 length: 14; CDR3 protein: CASSKAGQGNEQFF; CDR3 DNA: TGTGCCAGCAGTAAGGCCGGACAAGGGAATGAGCAGTTCTTC
clone size: .; D gene: .; V gene: TRBV9; J gene: TRBJ2-1; CDR3 length: 16; CDR3 protein: CASSVLGLQMNNEQFF; CDR3 DNA: TGTGCCAGCAGCGTACTAGGACTACAGATGAACAATGAGCAGTTCTTC
clone size: .; D gene: TRBD1; V gene: TRBV29-1; J gene: TRBJ2-2; CDR3 length: 13; CDR3 protein: CTVGTVRTGELFF; CDR3 DNA: TGCACCGTCGGGACAGTGCGCACCGGGGAGCTGTTTTTT
clone size: .; D gene: TRBD1; V gene: TRBV14; J gene: TRBJ1-2; CDR3 length: 14; CDR3 protein: CASSPTGRFDGYTF; CDR3 DNA: TGTGCCAGCAGCCCGACAGGGAGGTTCGATGGCTACACCTTC
clone size: .; D gene: .; V gene: TRBV29-1; J gene: TRBJ2-7; CDR3 length: 15; CDR3 protein: CSVADPTGGNYEQYF; CDR3 DNA: TGCAGCGTTGCGGATCCGACCGGGGGAAACTACGAGCAGTACTTC
clone size: .; D gene: .; V gene: TRBV19; J gene: TRBJ1-5; CDR3 length: 16; CDR3 protein: CASSIVGARGNQPQHF; CDR3 DNA: TGTGCCAGTAGTATAGTTGGCGCCAGGGGCAATCAGCCCCAGCATTTT
clone size: .; D gene: TRBD1; V gene: TRBV30; J gene: TRBJ1-1; CDR3 length: 16; CDR3 protein: CAWSVPKTGMNTEAFF; CDR3 DNA: TGTGCCTGGAGTGTACCCAAGACAGGGATGAACACTGAAGCTTTCTTT
clone size: few; D gene: TRBD1; V gene: TRBV4-1; J gene: TRBJ1-5; CDR3 length: 15; CDR3 protein: CASSQGQGVYQPQHF; CDR3 DNA: TGCGCCAGCAGCCAGGGACAGGGGGTCTATCAGCCCCAGCATTTT
clone size: .; D gene: .; V gene: TRBV7-9; J gene: TRBJ2-7; CDR3 length: 13; CDR3 protein: CASSLAATYEQYF; CDR3 DNA: TGTGCCAGCAGCTTAGCAGCTACCTACGAGCAGTACTTC
clone size: .; D gene: TRBD1; V gene: TRBV27; J gene: TRBJ1-1; CDR3 length: 14; CDR3 protein: CASSPHRGGTEAFF; CDR3 DNA: TGTGCCAGCAGTCCCCACAGGGGGGGGACTGAAGCTTTCTTT
clone size: .; D gene: TRBD2; V gene: TRBV19; J gene: TRBJ2-2; CDR3 length: 17; CDR3 protein: CASSMASGGANTGELFF; CDR3 DNA: TGTGCCAGTAGTATGGCTAGCGGGGGGGCGAACACCGGGGAGCTGTTTTTT
clone size: .; D gene: .; V gene: TRBV4-2; J gene: TRBJ1-1; CDR3 length: 14; CDR3 protein: CASSQGLTGTEAFF; CDR3 DNA: TGTGCCAGCAGCCAGGGCCTTACCGGGACAGAAGCTTTCTTT
clone size: .; D gene: .; V gene: TRBV19; J gene: TRBJ1-1; CDR3 length: 15; CDR3 protein: CASSIGLLMNTEAFF; CDR3 DNA: TGTGCCAGTAGTATCGGGTTACTAATGAACACTGAAGCTTTCTTT
clone size: .; D gene: .; V gene: TRBV7-2; J gene: TRBJ2-2; CDR3 length: 15; CDR3 protein: CASSLWAGTTGELFF; CDR3 DNA: TGTGCCAGCAGCTTATGGGCGGGGACCACCGGGGAGCTGTTTTTT
clone size: .; D gene: TRBD1; V gene: TRBV15; J gene: TRBJ1-5; CDR3 length: 18; CDR3 protein: CATSRGGLGTGLDQPQHF; CDR3 DNA: TGTGCCACCAGCAGGGGGGGGCTGGGGACAGGGCTTGATCAGCCCCAGCATTTT